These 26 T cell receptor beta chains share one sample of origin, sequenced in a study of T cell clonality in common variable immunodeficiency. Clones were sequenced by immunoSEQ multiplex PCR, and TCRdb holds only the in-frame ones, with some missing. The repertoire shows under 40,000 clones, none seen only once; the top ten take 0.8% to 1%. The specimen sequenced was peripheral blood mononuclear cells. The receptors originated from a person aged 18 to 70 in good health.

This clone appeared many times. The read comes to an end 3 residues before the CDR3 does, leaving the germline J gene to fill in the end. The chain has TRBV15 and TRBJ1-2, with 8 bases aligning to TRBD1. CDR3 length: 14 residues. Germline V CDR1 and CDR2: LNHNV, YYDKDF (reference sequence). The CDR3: CATSLPQGARGYTF. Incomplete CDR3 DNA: TGTGCCACCAGCTTACCGCAGGGGGCTAGGGGC.

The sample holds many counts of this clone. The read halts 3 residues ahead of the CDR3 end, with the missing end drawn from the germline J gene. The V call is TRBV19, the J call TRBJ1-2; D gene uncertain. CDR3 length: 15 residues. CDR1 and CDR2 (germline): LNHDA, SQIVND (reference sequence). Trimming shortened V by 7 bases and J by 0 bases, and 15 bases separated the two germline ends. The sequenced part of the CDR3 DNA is TGTGCCAGTACCGCGACATCCAGAACTAACTATGGC. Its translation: CASTATSRTNYG. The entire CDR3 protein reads CASTATSRTNYGYTF.

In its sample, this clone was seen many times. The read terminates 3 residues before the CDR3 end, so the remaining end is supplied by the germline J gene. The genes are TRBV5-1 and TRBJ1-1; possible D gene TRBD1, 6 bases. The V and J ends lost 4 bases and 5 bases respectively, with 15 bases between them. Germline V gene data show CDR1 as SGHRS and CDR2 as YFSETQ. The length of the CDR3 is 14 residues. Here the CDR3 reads CASSAGGAGTEAFF. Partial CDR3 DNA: TGCGCCAGCAGCGCCGGGGGGGCCGGGACTGAA.

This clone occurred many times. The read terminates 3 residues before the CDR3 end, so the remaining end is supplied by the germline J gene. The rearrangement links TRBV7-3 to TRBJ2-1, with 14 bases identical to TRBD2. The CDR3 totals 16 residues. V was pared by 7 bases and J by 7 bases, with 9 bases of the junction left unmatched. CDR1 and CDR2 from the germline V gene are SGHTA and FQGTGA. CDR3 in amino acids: CASNQRLAGGSNEQFF. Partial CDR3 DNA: TGTGCCAGCAACCAGAGACTAGCGGGAGGGAGTAATGAG.

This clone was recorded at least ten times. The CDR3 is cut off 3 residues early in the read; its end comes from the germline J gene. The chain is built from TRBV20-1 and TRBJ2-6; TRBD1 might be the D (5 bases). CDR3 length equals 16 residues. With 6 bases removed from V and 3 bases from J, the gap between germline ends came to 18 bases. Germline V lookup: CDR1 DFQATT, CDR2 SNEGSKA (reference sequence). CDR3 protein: CSAPQPPGHGANVLTF. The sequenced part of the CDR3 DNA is TGCAGTGCACCCCAACCCCCAGGGCATGGGGCCAACGTC.

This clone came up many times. CDR3 DNA, as far as it was read: TGTGCCAGCAGCCCGGCGGGCAGGGGGAAAGAGACC. Residues: CASSPAGRGKET. In full, the CDR3 is CASSPAGRGKETQYF. The chain combines TRBV16 with TRBJ2-5, with 7 bases lining up with TRBD1. The read ends 3 residues shy of where the CDR3 ends; the end is completed using the germline J gene. The V segment lost 4 bases and the J segment 3 bases; nucleotides outside the gene matches: 8. This CDR3 has 15 residues. Germline values: CDR1 KGHSY, CDR2 FQNENV.

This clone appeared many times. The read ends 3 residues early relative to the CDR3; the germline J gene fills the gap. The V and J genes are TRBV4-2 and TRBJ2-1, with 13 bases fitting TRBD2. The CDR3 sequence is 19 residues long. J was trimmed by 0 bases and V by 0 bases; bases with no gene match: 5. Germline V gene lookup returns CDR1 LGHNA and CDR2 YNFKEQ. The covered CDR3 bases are TGTGCCAGCAGCCAAGAGACTAGCGGGAGGTTGGGCTCCTACAATGAG. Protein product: CASSQETSGRLGSYNE. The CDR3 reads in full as CASSQETSGRLGSYNEQFF.

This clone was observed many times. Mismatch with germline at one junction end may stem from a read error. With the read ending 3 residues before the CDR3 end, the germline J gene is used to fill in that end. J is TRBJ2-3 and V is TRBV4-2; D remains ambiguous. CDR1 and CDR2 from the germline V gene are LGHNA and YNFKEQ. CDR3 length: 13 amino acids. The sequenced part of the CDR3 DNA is TGCGCCAGCAGCCATGCCGGGACAGATACG. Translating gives CASSHAGTDT. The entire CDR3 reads CASSHAGTDTQYF.

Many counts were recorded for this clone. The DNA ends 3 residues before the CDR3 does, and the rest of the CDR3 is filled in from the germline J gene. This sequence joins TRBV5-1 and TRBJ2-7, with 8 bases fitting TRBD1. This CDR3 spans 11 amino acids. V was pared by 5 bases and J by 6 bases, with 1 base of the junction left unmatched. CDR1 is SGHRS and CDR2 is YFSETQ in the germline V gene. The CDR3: CASRTGVEQYF. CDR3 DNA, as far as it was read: TGCGCCAGCAGGACAGGGGTCGAG.

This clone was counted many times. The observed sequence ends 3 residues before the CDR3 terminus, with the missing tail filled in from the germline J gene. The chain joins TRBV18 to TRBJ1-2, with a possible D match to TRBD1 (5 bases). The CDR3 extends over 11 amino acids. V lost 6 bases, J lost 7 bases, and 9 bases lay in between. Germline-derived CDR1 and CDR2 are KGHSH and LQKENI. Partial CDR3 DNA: TGTGCCAGCTCGCAGGGATCTGGC. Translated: CASSQGSG. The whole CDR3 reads CASSQGSGYTF.

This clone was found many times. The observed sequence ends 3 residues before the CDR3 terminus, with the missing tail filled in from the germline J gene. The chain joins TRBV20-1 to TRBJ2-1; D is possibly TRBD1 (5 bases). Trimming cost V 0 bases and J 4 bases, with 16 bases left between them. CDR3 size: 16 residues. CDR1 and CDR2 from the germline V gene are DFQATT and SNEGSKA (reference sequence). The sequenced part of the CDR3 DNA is TGCAGTGCTAGAGATCGAAGGGGAACAGTGTACAATGAG. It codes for CSARDRRGTVYNE. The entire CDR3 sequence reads CSARDRRGTVYNEQFF.

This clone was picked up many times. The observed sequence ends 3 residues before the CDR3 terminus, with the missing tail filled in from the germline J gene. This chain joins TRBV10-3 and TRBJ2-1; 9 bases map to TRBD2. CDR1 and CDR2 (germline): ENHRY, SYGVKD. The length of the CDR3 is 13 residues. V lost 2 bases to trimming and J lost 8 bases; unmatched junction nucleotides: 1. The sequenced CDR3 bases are TGTGCCATCAGTGAGGGACTAGCGTATGAG. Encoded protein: CAISEGLAYE. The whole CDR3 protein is CAISEGLAYEQFF.

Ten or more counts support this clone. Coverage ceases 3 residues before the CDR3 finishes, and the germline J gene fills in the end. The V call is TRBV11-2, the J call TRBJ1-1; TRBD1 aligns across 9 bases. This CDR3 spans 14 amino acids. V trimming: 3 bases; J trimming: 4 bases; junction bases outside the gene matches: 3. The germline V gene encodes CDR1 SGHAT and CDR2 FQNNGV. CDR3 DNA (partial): TGTGCCAGCAGCTTGGTGGGACAGGGCACTGAA. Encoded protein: CASSLVGQGTE. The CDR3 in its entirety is CASSLVGQGTEAFF.

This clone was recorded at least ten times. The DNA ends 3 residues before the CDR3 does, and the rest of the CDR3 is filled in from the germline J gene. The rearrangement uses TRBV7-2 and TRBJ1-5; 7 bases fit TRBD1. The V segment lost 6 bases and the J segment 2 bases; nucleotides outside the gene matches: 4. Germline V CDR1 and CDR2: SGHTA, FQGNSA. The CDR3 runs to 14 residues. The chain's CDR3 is CASSRGPGNQPQHF. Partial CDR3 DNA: TGTGCCAGCAGTAGGGGGCCGGGCAATCAGCCC.

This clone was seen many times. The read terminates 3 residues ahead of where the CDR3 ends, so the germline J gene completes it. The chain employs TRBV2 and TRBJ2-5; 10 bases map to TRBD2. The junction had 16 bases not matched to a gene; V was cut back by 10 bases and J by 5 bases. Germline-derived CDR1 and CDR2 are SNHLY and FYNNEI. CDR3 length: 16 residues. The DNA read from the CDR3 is TGTGCCACCTCCAGGCCCTTAGCGGGGGGCAGGGAGACC. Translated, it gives CATSRPLAGGRET. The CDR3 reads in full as CATSRPLAGGRETQYF.

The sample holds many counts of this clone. This CDR3 reads CASSSLAGGNEQFF. The CDR3 DNA, read in part, is TGTGCCAGCAGCTCCCTAGCGGGAGGTAATGAG. J is TRBJ2-1 and V is TRBV7-9; the match to TRBD2 covers 11 bases. The read terminates 3 residues ahead of where the CDR3 ends, so the germline J gene completes it. The CDR3 loop spans 14 amino acids. With 4 bases clipped from V and 7 bases from J, the junction kept 3 bases outside the gene matches. Germline CDR1 reads SEHNR; CDR2 reads FQNEAQ (reference sequence). Full variable domain (outside the CDR3, taken from reference TRBV7-9 and TRBJ2-1): DTGVSQNPRHKITKRGQNVTFRCDPISEHNRLYWYRQTLGQGPEFLTYFQNEAQLEKSRLLSDRFSAERPKGSFSTLEIQRTEQGDSAMYLCASSSLAGGNEQFFGPGTRLTVL.

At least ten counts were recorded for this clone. Partial CDR3 DNA: TGCGCCAGCAGCGAGTTAGCGGGGGAGAGCACAGATACG. Its protein is CASSELAGESTDT. The entire CDR3 is CASSELAGESTDTQYF. This chain connects TRBV5-1 to TRBJ2-3, with 9 positions matching TRBD2. Read data end 3 residues before the CDR3 end; the end is taken from the germline J gene. This CDR3 has 16 amino acids. Unmatched junction bases numbered 6, after V lost 4 bases and J lost 0 bases. Germline lookup yields CDR1 SGHRS and CDR2 YFSETQ.

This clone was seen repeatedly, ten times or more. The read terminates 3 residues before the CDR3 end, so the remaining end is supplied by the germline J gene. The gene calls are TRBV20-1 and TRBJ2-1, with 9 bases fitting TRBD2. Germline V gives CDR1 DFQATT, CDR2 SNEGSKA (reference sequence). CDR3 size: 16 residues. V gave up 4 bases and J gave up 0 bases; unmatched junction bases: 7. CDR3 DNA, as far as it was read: TGCAGTGCTACGGATAGCGGGAGAAGCTCCTACAATGAG. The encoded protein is CSATDSGRSSYNE. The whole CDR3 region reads CSATDSGRSSYNEQFF.

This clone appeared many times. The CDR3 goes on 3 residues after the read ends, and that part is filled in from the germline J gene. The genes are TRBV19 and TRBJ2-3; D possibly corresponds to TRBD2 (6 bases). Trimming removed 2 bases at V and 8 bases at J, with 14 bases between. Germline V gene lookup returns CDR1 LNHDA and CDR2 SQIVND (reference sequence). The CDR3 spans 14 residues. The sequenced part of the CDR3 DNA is TGTGCCAGTAGTATAATCGAGACAGCGGGTACG. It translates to CASSIIETAGT. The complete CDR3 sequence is CASSIIETAGTQYF.

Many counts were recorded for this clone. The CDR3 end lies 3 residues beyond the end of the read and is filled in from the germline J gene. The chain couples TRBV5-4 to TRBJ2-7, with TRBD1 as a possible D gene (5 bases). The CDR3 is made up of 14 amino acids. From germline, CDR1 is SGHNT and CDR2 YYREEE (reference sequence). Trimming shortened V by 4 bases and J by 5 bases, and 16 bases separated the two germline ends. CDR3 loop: CASSPPAGSHEQYF. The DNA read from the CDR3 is TGTGCCAGCAGCCCACCTGCAGGGTCGCACGAG.

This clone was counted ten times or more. CDR3 loop: CASSPKPSGQGNQPQHF. The sequenced CDR3 bases are TGTGCCAGCAGCCCAAAACCTTCTGGACAGGGCAATCAGCCC. The chain couples TRBV7-8 to TRBJ1-5, with 7 positions matching TRBD1. Coverage ceases 3 residues before the CDR3 finishes, and the germline J gene fills in the end. CDR1 and CDR2 from the germline V gene are SGHVS and FQNEAQ. J was trimmed by 2 bases and V by 5 bases; bases with no gene match: 12. This CDR3 has 17 amino acids.

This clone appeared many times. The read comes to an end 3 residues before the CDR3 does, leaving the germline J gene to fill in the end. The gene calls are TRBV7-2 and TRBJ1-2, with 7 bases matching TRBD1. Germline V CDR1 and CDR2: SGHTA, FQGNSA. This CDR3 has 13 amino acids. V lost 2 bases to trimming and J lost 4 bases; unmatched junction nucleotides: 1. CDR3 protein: CASSLRDSYGYTF. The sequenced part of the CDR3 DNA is TGTGCCAGCAGCTTACGGGACAGCTATGGC.

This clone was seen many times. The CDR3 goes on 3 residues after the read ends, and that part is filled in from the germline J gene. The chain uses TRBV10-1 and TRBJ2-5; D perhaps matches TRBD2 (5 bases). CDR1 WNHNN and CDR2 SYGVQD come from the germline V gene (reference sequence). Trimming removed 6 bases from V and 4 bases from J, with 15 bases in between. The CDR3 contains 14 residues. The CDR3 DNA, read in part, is TGCGCCAGCAGCCTAAACCCCCGGGGAGAGACC. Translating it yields CASSLNPRGET. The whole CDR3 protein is CASSLNPRGETQYF.

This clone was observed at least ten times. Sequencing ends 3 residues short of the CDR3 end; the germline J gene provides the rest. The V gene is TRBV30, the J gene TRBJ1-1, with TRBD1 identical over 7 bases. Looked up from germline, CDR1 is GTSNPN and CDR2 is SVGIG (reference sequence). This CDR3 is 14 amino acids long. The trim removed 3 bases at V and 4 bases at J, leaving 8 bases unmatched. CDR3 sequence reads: CAWRDRVVTTEAFF. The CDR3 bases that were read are TGTGCCTGGAGAGACAGGGTAGTGACCACTGAA.

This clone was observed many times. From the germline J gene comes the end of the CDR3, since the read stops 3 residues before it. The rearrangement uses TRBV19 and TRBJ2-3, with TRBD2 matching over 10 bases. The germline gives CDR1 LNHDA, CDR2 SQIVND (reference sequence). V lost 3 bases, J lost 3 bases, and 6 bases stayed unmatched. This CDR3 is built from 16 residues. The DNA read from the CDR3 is TGTGCCAGTAGTATCCTAGCGGGAGTGGTGACAGATACG. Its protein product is CASSILAGVVTDT. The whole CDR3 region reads CASSILAGVVTDTQYF. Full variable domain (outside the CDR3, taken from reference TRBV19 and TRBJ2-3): DGGITQSPKYLFRKEGQNVTLSCEQNLNHDAMYWYRQDPGQGLRLIYYSQIVNDFQKGDIAEGYSVSREKKESFPLTVTSAQKNPTAFYLCASSILAGVVTDTQYFGPGTRLTVL.

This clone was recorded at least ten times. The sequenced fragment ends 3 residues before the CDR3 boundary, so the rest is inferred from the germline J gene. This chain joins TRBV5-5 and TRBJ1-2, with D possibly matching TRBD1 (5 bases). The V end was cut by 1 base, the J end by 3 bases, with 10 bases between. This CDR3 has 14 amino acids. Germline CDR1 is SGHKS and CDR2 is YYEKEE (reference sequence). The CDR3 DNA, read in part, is TGTGCCAGCAGCTTGTTTTTGACAGACTATGGC. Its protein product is CASSLFLTDYG. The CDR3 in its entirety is CASSLFLTDYGYTF.